These T cell receptor beta chains were read from a single sample in a study of blood T cell repertoires in COVID-19. Some clones are missing from TCRdb's copy, which holds only in-frame ones; the method was immunoSEQ multiplex PCR. The table includes hundreds of thousands of clones, around 87% detected once. The sample taken for sequencing was peripheral blood. The receptor source for this set is a human donor in a cohort sampled during active COVID-19. CDR3s leave out the opening cysteine and the closing phenylalanine or tryptophan. D genes are given only for firm matches. The size of a clone is reported for some rows only, either as once, few or many, or as a class for expanded clones.

>TRBJ1-2|TRBD1|NA|TRBV9|13
ASSRDRGRNYGYT
>TRBJ2-6|NA|NA|TRBV5-1|11
ASSGDTTVVLT
>TRBJ2-1|TRBD2|NA|TRBV5-4|14
ASSLERAGAYNEQF
>TRBJ1-4|NA|NA|TRBV4-1|14
ASSQGGVGANEKLF
>TRBJ2-1|TRBD2|NA|TRBV7-9|13
ASTATSGIFNEQF
>TRBJ1-2|NA|NA|TRBV19|13
ASMISAGAPGGYT
>TRBJ1-5|TRBD1|NA|TRBV6-2/TRBV6-3|12
ASSWETGVQPQH
>TRBJ2-3|TRBD2|NA|TRBV18|14
ASSPQSSGRKDTQY
>TRBJ1-1|NA|once|TRBV7-2|13
ASSLSRATNTEAF
>TRBJ2-2|TRBD2|NA|TRBV9|14
ASSVGLAGGTGELF
>TRBJ1-1|NA|NA|TRBV24-1|11
ATQEGPNTEAF
>TRBJ2-1|NA|NA|TRBV19|14
ASKEEDTNSYNEQF
>TRBJ2-1|TRBD2|NA|TRBV6-5|13
ASSSLAGGRNEQF
>TRBJ1-2|TRBD1|NA|TRBV30|9
AWTGGASYT
>TRBJ1-6|NA|NA|TRBV19|11
ASSQGINSPLH
>TRBJ1-2|NA|NA|TRBV25-1|10
ASSRGAGGYT
>TRBJ1-2|NA|few|TRBV3-1/TRBV3-2|11
ASSPSQGYGYT
>TRBJ2-7|NA|once|TRBV27|13
ASSLSPLGAREQY
>TRBJ1-3|NA|NA|TRBV11-2|12
ASSPGFDGNTIY
>TRBJ2-1|TRBD2|NA|TRBV4-2|12
ASSRTSGHNEQF
>TRBJ2-7|NA|NA|TRBV19|13
ASSIGGEGSYEQY
>TRBJ2-1|TRBD2|NA|TRBV27|14
ASSASRLAGGDEQF
>TRBJ1-5|TRBD1|NA|TRBV2|13
ASSRTGRSNQPQH
>TRBJ1-1|NA|NA|TRBV6-5|11
ASSYTENTEAF
>TRBJ1-2|TRBD1|NA|TRBV19|15
ARSKKPDRAHYYGYT
>TRBJ2-5|NA|NA|TRBV24-1|12
ATSDLGPPETQY
>TRBJ1-2|TRBD1|once|TRBV13|12
ASSRTDRVNGYT
>TRBJ1-5|NA|NA|TRBV27|14
ASSLRDPGLGQPQH
>TRBJ1-6|TRBD1|NA|TRBV15|12
ATSSGQGYSPLH
>TRBJ2-7|TRBD2|once|TRBV25-1|13
ASSAGGGAPYEQY
>TRBJ1-2|NA|NA|TRBV7-9|11
ASSFRTVYGYT
>TRBJ1-5|TRBD1|NA|TRBV28|12
ASSSYRGDQPQH
>TRBJ2-3|TRBD1|NA|TRBV9|14
ASSVRQGVLTDTQY
>TRBJ1-5|NA|few|TRBV20-1|10
SASPLLRPQH
>TRBJ1-6|TRBD1|once|TRBV14|13
ASSQSQGVNSPLH
>TRBJ1-3|NA|NA|TRBV20-1|13
SASNLGAWGNTIY
>TRBJ2-7|NA|NA|TRBV10-3|9
ATRLDLEQY
>TRBJ1-4|TRBD1|NA|TRBV6-5|13
ASSKLDRGREKLF
>TRBJ1-2|TRBD1|NA|TRBV5-1|13
ASSRGQGGDYGYT
>TRBJ1-5|NA|NA|TRBV7-2|12
ASSYRGGDQPQH
>TRBJ1-3|NA|NA|TRBV28|11
ASTPGSGNTIY
>TRBJ1-2|NA|few|TRBV21-1|12
ASSKDETGNGYT
>TRBJ1-2|TRBD1|NA|TRBV7-8|11
ASSSNRGGSYT
>TRBJ1-3|NA|NA|TRBV30|12
AWSVIEGGDTIY
>TRBJ2-7|NA|NA|TRBV5-1|12
ASSLGDSSYEQY
>TRBJ2-5|TRBD2|medium-sized|TRBV6-1|13
ASSELAGGPKTQY
>TRBJ2-5|TRBD2|NA|TRBV5-8|13
ASSSGLAGDKTQY
>TRBJ2-5|NA|NA|TRBV14|10
ASSQVWSDQY
>TRBJ2-3|TRBD2|NA|TRBV12-5|11
ASGGAGTDTQY